This TCR beta chain was retrieved from a study of cytomegalovirus exposure and HLA in healthy donors. The V gene's germline CDR1 is DFQATT and CDR2 SNEGSKA (reference sequence). Trimming stripped 5 bases from V and 3 bases from J, with 7 bases between. The CDR3 sequence is 11 residues long. This clone has a handful of counts. 13 Jbeta primers and 60 Vbeta primers were used for the PCR. The method was immunoSEQ multiplex PCR; TCRdb's version includes in-frame clones alone and lacks a portion of them. The sample includes 35,000 to 45,000 clones, around half of them seen just once. The clonotype was recovered from a human donor in good health. Source material: PBMCs. The V and J genes are TRBV20-1 and TRBJ1-2; D is uncertain. CDR3 amino acids: CSARLDYGYTF. The CDR3 DNA sequence: TGCAGTGCTCGGTTGGACTATGGCTACACCTTC.